A single count supports the clone carrying this T cell receptor (beta chain). Its cognate antigen is unknown. The sample comes from a study of cytomegalovirus exposure and HLA in healthy donors. Findings and caveats of the study: TCR beta sequences reportedly predicted the HLA-A and HLA-B alleles of most subjects accurately.

The primer mix had 60 Vbeta and 13 Jbeta primers. Using immunoSEQ multiplex PCR, the repertoire was profiled, and TCRdb retains in-frame clones only, with some absent. This table holds around 280,000 clones, roughly 90% found once. What was sequenced was PBMCs. The receptor was derived from a woman aged 18-30 years in good health and CMV-seronegative.

The CDR3 loop is CAISQRGGRSSPSYNSPLHF. The CDR3 DNA reads as TGTGCCATCAGTCAGAGGGGGGGCCGGTCCTCTCCCTCCTATAATTCACCCCTCCACTTT. The chain has TRBV10-3 and TRBJ1-6; perhaps TRBD1 as D (6 bases). V was shortened by 5 bases and J by 0 bases, with 23 bases between the two germline ends. Germline CDR1 and CDR2: ENHRY and SYGVKD. This CDR3 has 20 residues.